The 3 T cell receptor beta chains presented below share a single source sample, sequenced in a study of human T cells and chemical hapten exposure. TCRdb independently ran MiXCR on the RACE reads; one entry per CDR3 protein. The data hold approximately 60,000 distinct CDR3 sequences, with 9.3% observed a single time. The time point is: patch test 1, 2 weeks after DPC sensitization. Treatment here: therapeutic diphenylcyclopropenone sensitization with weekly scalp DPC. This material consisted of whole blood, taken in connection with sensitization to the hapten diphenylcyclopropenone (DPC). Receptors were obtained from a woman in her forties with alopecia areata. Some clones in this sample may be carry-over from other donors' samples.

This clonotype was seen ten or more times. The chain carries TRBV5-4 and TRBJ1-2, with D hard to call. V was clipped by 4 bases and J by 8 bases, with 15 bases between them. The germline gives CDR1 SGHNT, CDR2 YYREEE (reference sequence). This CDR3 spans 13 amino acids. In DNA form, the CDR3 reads TGTGCCAGCAGCCCAGACCCTCCGCGCGGCTACACCTTC. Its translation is CASSPDPPRGYTF.

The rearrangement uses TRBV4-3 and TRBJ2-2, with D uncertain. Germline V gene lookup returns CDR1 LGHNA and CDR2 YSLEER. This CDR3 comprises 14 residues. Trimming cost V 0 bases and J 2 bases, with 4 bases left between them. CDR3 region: CASSQDRNTGELFF. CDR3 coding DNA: TGCGCCAGCAGCCAAGATCGAAACACCGGGGAGCTGTTTTTT.

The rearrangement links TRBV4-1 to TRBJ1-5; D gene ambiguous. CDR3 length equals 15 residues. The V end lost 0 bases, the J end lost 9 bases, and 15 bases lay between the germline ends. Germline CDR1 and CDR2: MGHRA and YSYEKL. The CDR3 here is CASSQEGWRVPPQHF. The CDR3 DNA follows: TGCGCCAGCAGCCAAGAAGGATGGCGCGTACCGCCCCAGCATTTT.